The 3 T cell receptor beta chains below were found in one sample sequenced in a study of identical twins (TCRdb year 2016). Receptor libraries were prepared by 5' RACE. Instrument on record: Illumina HiSeq 2000. In-frame beta chains were kept once TCRdb had trimmed the public reads at Q25 with fastp and called clones with MiXCR. Identical CDR3 proteins give one entry, which carries the most common genes and DNA. This sample lists roughly 250,000 distinct CDR3 sequences; 5.5% to 8% were detected once. The leading ten clones occupy roughly 3.4% of the sample. The sample was also linked to a second study, of yellow fever vaccine responses in identical twins.

The sequenced sample consisted of memory (CD45RO+) T cells sorted from blood. The sample's cell subset or site, from its label and the paper: CD45RO+ enriched T cells. The receptors shown here come from a young woman in good health.

The table lists this clonotype with a few counts. The V gene is TRBV6-1, the J gene TRBJ2-3; maybe TRBD1 (6 bases). Germline CDR1 is MNHNS and CDR2 is SASEGT. There are 14 residues in the CDR3. V was clipped by 7 bases and J by 2 bases, with 13 bases between them. CDR3 bases: TGTGCCAGCACCCCCCGGGACATCACAGATACGCAGTATTTT. This encodes CASTPRDITDTQYF.

V gene TRBV6-5 combines with J gene TRBJ1-3; no firm D call. The CDR3 is 11 amino acids. In germline, CDR1 is MNHEY, CDR2 SVGAGI. V was pared by 2 bases and J by 6 bases, with 2 bases between. CDR3 amino acids: CASSYENTIYF. As DNA, the CDR3 is TGTGCCAGCAGTTACGAAAACACCATATATTTT.

This clonotype was recorded at least ten times. J is TRBJ2-3 and V is TRBV5-5; possibly TRBD2 for D (6 bases). V lost 1 base and J 2 bases, leaving 14 bases between the germline ends. The CDR3 length is 16 residues. Per germline, CDR1 SGHKS and CDR2 YYEKEE (reference sequence). CDR3 sequence (DNA): TGTGCCAGCAGCTTGATCGCGGGGCCAGACACAGATACGCAGTATTTT. Its protein product is CASSLIAGPDTDTQYF.